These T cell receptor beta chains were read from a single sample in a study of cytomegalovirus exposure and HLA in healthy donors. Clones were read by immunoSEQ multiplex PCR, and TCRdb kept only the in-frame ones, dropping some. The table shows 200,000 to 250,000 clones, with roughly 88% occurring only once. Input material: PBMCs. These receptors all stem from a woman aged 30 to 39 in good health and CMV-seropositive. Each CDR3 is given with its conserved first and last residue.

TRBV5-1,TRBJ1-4,CASSPRGPQEGKLFF
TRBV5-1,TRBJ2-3,CASSSGLAGGPSTDTQYF
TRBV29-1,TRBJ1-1,CSVQGAQPNTEAFF
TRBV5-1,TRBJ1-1,CASSLATANTEAFF
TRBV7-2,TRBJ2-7,CASSLMGTSGAQYF
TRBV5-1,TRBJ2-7,CASSLNAGPAHEQYF
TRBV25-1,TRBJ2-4,CASSAGSRDIQYF
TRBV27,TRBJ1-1,CASSLAVGTEAFF
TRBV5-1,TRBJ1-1,CASSSTVAGDEAFF
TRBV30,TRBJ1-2,CAWSPGQGYGYTF
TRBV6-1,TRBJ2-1,CASSETSSGRDEQFF
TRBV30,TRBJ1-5,CAWNEGGPQPQHF
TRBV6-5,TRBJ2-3,CASRMDPGTQYF
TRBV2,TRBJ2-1,CASRQTSGRKQFF
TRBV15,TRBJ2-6,CATSPGRSGANVLTF
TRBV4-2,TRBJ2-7,CASSQWGGLATEQYF
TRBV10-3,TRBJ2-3,CAINPSSGRGTDTQYF
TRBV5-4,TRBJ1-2,CASSLGQGNGYTF
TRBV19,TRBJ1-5,CASSTTGGRQPQHF
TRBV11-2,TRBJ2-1,CASSASGRVHEQFF
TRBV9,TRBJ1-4,CASSPGDRARVVF
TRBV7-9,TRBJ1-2,CASSPRGVYGYTF
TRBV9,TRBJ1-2,CASSADRANYGYTF
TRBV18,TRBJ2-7,CASSPTGQGYEQYF
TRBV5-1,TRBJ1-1,CASRDGFRGENTEAFF
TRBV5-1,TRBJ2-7,CASSLVVGTYSYEQYF
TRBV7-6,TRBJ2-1,CASSLGGQGRYNEQFF
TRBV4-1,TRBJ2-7,CASSQGLRGSEQYF
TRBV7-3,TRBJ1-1,CASSRQGGTEAFF
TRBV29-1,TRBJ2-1,CSVILFITSSGLKNNEQFF
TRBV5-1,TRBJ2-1,CASSGRQGKGDEQFF
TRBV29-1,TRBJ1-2,CSVDMWTGGEVNYGYTF
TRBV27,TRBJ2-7,CASARDSTYEQYF
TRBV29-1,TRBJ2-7,CSVVGQTSSYEQYF
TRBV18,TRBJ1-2,CASSPPGTGLYTF
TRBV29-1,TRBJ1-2,CSVLGAGLGYTF
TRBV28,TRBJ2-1,CASSSRTGSYNEQFF
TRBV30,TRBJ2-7,CAWSADSYEQYF
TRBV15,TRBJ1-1,CATSSPPGTEAFF
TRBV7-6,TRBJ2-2,CASSRATGELFF
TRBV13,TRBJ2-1,CASSLRSGNNEQFF
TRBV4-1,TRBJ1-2,CASSGRDRGPTNYGYTF
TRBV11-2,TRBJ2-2,CASSFMAGELFF
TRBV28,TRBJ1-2,CASSLGGAGGYTF
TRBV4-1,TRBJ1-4,CASSQVLGAREKLFF
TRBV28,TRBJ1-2,CASTPTGESYGYTF
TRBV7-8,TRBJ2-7,CASSPGTGPYEQYF
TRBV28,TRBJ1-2,CASRIDRVYGYTF
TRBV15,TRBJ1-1,CATSRGTWGSDTEAFF
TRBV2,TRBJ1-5,CASSQYSNQPQHF
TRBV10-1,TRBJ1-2,CASSESWGNYGYTF